This T cell receptor beta chain was documented in a study of blood T cell repertoires in COVID-19. Profiling relied on immunoSEQ multiplex PCR, and the TCRdb table lists in-frame clones only, not all of them. In the table there are 200,000 to 250,000 clones, approximately 81% of which are singletons. The CDR3 has 17 residues. J lost 0 bases, V lost 0 bases, and 5 bases had no gene match. CDR1 PRHDT and CDR2 FYEKMQ come from the germline V gene (reference sequence). V gene TRBV13 combines with J gene TRBJ1-5; 7 nucleotides line up with TRBD1. Sequenced material: peripheral blood. The clonotype comes from a man in his forties with acute or convalescent COVID-19. This CDR3 reads CASSLGGTGDSNQPQHF. The DNA of the CDR3 is TGTGCCAGCAGCTTAGGGGGTACAGGGGATAGCAATCAGCCCCAGCATTTT. The whole variable domain, remainder taken from reference TRBV13 and TRBJ1-5, is AAGVIQSPRHLIKEKRETATLKCYPIPRHDTVYWYQQGPGQDPQFLISFYEKMQSDKGSIPDRFSAQQFSDYHSELNMSSLELGDSALYFCASSLGGTGDSNQPQHFGDGTRLSIL.